This TCR beta chain was sequenced during a study of OX40 agonist ivuxolimab in advanced cancers. About the full investigation: Ivuxolimab, which targeted the costimulatory receptor OX40 (CD134), was an agonistic, fully human IgG2 monoclonal antibody. Intravenous ivuxolimab was administered to patients every 2 weeks at six dose levels: 0.01, 0.1, 0.3, 1.5, 3 and 10 mg/kg. Of the 50 or so patients in dose escalation, about 19 had hepatocellular carcinoma, roughly 15 had melanoma, 9 had renal cell carcinoma and 9 had head and neck cancer. A male proportion of roughly 80% and a mean age of approximately 60 years, ranging from roughly 20 to 80, were recorded for the dose-escalation cohort. Prior anti-PD-1, anti-PD-L1 or anti-CTLA-4 therapy was permitted, and checkpoint inhibitors had been received by approximately 39% of dose-escalation patients. Partial responses occurred in three dose-escalation patients, of whom one had hepatocellular carcinoma and two had cutaneous melanoma. Peripheral TCRbeta sequencing was intended to test whether TCR sequence diversity was altered and clonal T-cell expansion was caused by ivuxolimab. The monotherapy dose-escalation portion (N of about 49 patients) of the phase I ivuxolimab trial is reported in the paper. The paper as a whole reports these results and caveats: Which antigens the clonally expanded peripheral T cells were specific for was not determined. On average, CD8+ T cells showed more expanded clones than CD4+ T cells after ivuxolimab. Low levels of normalized T-cell clonal expansion were also seen in some patients who did not respond. In the 0.1-3.0 mg/kg groups, partial responders had among the lowest normalized peripheral clonal expansion, particularly in CD8+ T cells. Clonal expansion of both CD4+ and CD8+ blood T cells was observed from baseline to week 6 at doses 0.1 to 3.0 mg/kg.

Patients with a history of autoimmune disease or receiving systemic immunosuppression were excluded from the trial. Peripheral blood for TCR sequencing was collected from all dose cohorts at baseline, on cycle 4 day 1, and on cycle 7 day 1. Samples came from an open-label, multicenter, first-in-human phase I dose-escalation trial of ivuxolimab. Adults with locally advanced or metastatic melanoma, renal cell, hepatocellular, or head and neck squamous cell carcinoma were enrolled in the trial. CD4+ and CD8+ T cells were sorted separately from peripheral blood before TCR sequencing. For sequencing of the TCRbeta CDR3 region, genomic DNA was extracted from the sorted cells. TCRbeta CDR3 regions were sequenced using the immunoSEQ Assay. TCRdb's version of the immuneACCESS table is confined to in-frame rearrangements and falls short of the full clone set. An unresolved V gene accounts for under half of the shortfall where checked; the remainder is of unknown origin. The sample profile shows over 80,000 clones; just over 90% of them were found once. The leading ten clones occupy more than 0.25% of the sample.

Note on this clone: This clone's antigen is unknown. No much larger clone exists at a distance of one base, and base qualities are not known.

The CDR3, cysteine through phenylalanine, is 12 amino acids long. This entry keeps only the CDR3 DNA: 36 bases, framed from base 1. V and J are truncated by 4 bases and 7 bases respectively, leaving an intervening sequence of 8 bases. CDR1 SGHRS and CDR2 YFSETQ were looked up in the germline V gene. The rearrangement joined TRBV5-1 to TRBJ2-2, with TRBD1 perhaps the D gene, on 5 matching bases. The sample consisted of CD4+ or CD8+ T cells sorted from blood, taken in a trial of the OX40 agonist ivuxolimab. This receptor was taken from an adult with an advanced solid tumor such as melanoma, head and neck, liver or kidney cancer. The CDR3 sequence is CASSPQGGELFF. The nucleotide sequence reads TGCGCCAGCAGCCCCCAGGGCGGGGAGCTGTTTTTT.